The sequence of this T cell receptor beta chain was determined in a study of blood T cell repertoires in COVID-19. Study summary: Acute-phase and convalescent COVID-19 samples originated in the United States, Italy and Spain. T cells, B-cell-depleted T cells, or PBMCs supplied cDNA or gDNA.

In germline, CDR1 is MNHEY, CDR2 SVGEGT. This CDR3 has 17 residues. V lost 2 bases to trimming and J lost 0 bases, with 13 bases between them. Per the original methods: How many nucleated cells were present was estimated from reference gene primer amplification. The method was immunoSEQ multiplex PCR; TCRdb's version includes in-frame clones alone and lacks a portion of them. V, J and clone size are taken as reported in that table, and D and trimming were inferred from the DNA itself. The repertoire has 250,000 or so clones, around 87% of them found once; the top ten carry about 7.6%. V is TRBV6-2 or TRBV6-3 and J is TRBJ1-4; D unclear. Sequenced sample: peripheral blood. The sequence came from a woman between 70 and 85 years old with active or convalescent COVID-19. The CDR3 protein is CASSYVLRDATNEKLFF. CDR3 DNA: TGTGCCAGCAGTTACGTCTTGAGGGATGCAACTAATGAAAAACTGTTTTTT.